These 29 T cell receptor beta chains share one sample of origin, sequenced in a study of graft-versus-host responses after intestinal transplantation. Their cognate antigens are unknown. Sequencing was performed with immunoSEQ multiplex PCR; in TCRdb, only in-frame clones are kept and a portion is missing. The top ten hold approximately 0.6% of the sample, which has fewer than 65,000 clones, more than 70% seen once. The source material was unstimulated CD4+ T cells sorted from spleen or lymph node cells, sampled before transplant. These receptors were collected from a human donor who was the organ donor for an intestinal transplant.

The rearrangement links TRBV9 to TRBJ1-1; TRBD1 matches at 9 bases. V was pared by 4 bases and J by 3 bases, with 7 bases of the junction left unmatched. The CDR3 contains 15 residues. Germline V gene sequence: CDR1 SGDLS, CDR2 YYNGEE. CDR3 nucleotides: TGTGCCAGCAGCCCGGGACAGGGCTCCTACACTGAAGCTTTCTTT. This gives the protein CASSPGQGSYTEAFF. Together with reference TRBV9 and TRBJ1-1, the CDR3 gives the full variable domain: DSGVTQTPKHLITATGQRVTLRCSPRSGDLSVYWYQQSLDQGLQFLIQYYNGEERAKGNILERFSAQQFPDLHSELNLSSLELGDSALYFCASSPGQGSYTEAFFGQGTRLTVV.

The chain links TRBV5-4 to TRBJ2-7; 9 bases agree with TRBD2. The ends lost 0 bases at V and 3 bases at J; junction bases unmatched: 10. Germline loops: CDR1 SGHNT, CDR2 YYREEE (reference sequence). There are 17 residues in the CDR3. In DNA form, the CDR3 reads TGTGCCAGCAGCTTGGACACTAGCGGGCCGCCCAACTACGAGCAGTACTTC. It specifies CASSLDTSGPPNYEQYF.

The chain uses TRBV9 and TRBJ2-1; 8 bases match TRBD1. The V gene's germline CDR1 is SGDLS and CDR2 YYNGEE. The CDR3 length is 15 residues. The V gene end was trimmed by 0 bases and the J gene end by 5 bases; junction bases not matched to a gene: 4. The chain's CDR3 is CASSVDQGAHNEQFF. CDR3 nucleotides: TGTGCCAGCAGCGTAGACCAGGGGGCCCACAATGAGCAGTTCTTC. The whole variable domain, remainder taken from reference TRBV9 and TRBJ2-1, is DSGVTQTPKHLITATGQRVTLRCSPRSGDLSVYWYQQSLDQGLQFLIQYYNGEERAKGNILERFSAQQFPDLHSELNLSSLELGDSALYFCASSVDQGAHNEQFFGPGTRLTVL.

The CDR3 region has the DNA TGTGCCTGGAGTGTATTTTTCGGTTCCCTGAACACTGAAGCTTTCTTT. It is translated as CAWSVFFGSLNTEAFF. This chain links TRBV30 with TRBJ1-1; D remains unclear. From germline, CDR1 is GTSNPN and CDR2 SVGIG (reference sequence). Trimming pared 0 bases from V and 0 bases from J, leaving 14 bases between. This CDR3 contains 16 residues.

J is TRBJ2-5 and V is TRBV5-1; a possible D gene is TRBD1 (7 bases). Deletions cut 0 bases from V and 1 base from J, with 10 bases between. This CDR3 is 15 amino acids long. CDR1 SGHRS and CDR2 YFSETQ come from the germline V gene. The CDR3 DNA sequence: TGCGCCAGCAGCTTGGGACAGGGAGGCCAAGAGACCCAGTACTTC. Protein sequence: CASSLGQGGQETQYF.

The chain combines TRBV7-2 with TRBJ2-7; 9 nucleotides align to TRBD1. Germline V gene data show CDR1 as SGHTA and CDR2 as FQGNSA. V lost 5 bases and J lost 2; bases outside the gene matches: 7. CDR3 size: 15 residues. The CDR3 here is CASSLGTGMTYEQYF. The DNA for the CDR3 is TGTGCCAGCAGCCTTGGGACAGGGATGACCTACGAGCAGTACTTC. The variable domain in full, with the rest retrieved from reference TRBV7-2 and TRBJ2-7, is GAGVSQSPSNKVTEKGKDVELRCDPISGHTALYWYRQSLGQGLEFLIYFQGNSAPDKSGLPSDRFSAERTGGSVSTLTIQRTQQEDSAVYLCASSLGTGMTYEQYFGPGTRLTVT.

This sequence joins TRBV30 and TRBJ2-7; 8 nucleotides match TRBD2. This CDR3 is built from 14 residues. The trim removed 3 bases at V and 6 bases at J, leaving 10 bases unmatched. Germline assignment: CDR1 GTSNPN and CDR2 SVGIG (reference sequence). CDR3 sequence: CAWSAGTSRGEQYF. The CDR3 DNA reads as TGTGCCTGGAGCGCCGGGACTAGTCGTGGCGAGCAGTACTTC.

CDR3 loop: CASSPRGQAEQPQHF. The CDR3 bases are TGTGCCAGCTCACCACGAGGGCAGGCAGAGCAGCCCCAGCATTTT. V and J are TRBV18 and TRBJ1-5; D ambiguous. The CDR3 has 15 amino acids. The germline V gene has CDR1 KGHSH and CDR2 LQKENI. V lost 1 base and J 7 bases, leaving 14 bases between the germline ends.

The chain is built from TRBV28 and TRBJ1-2, with no clear D. Trimming shortened V by 2 bases and J by 0 bases, and 13 bases separated the two germline ends. The length of the CDR3 is 16 residues. Germline CDR1 MDHEN, CDR2 SYDVKM. The CDR3 nucleotides are TGTGCCAGCAGTTTAGGTCCTCTCGTAGCTAACTATGGCTACACCTTC. Its translation is CASSLGPLVANYGYTF.

CDR3 sequence reads: CASSIDQETQYF. CDR3 DNA sequence: TGTGCCAGTAGTATCGACCAAGAGACCCAGTACTTC. The rearrangement uses TRBV19 and TRBJ2-5; D is ambiguous. The germline V gene encodes CDR1 LNHDA and CDR2 SQIVND (reference sequence). The ends were cut back, 3 bases at V and 0 bases at J, with 2 bases in the middle. CDR3 length equals 12 residues.

The sample holds one count of this clone. V is TRBV28 and J is TRBJ1-2; weak D call: TRBD1 (5 bases). The CDR3 runs 13 residues. Germline V CDR1 and CDR2: MDHEN, SYDVKM. V was trimmed by 5 bases and J by 7 bases, leaving 14 bases between them. As DNA, the CDR3 is TGTGCCAGCAGTGAAACACAGGCGAGTGGCTACACCTTC. It specifies CASSETQASGYTF.

The chain links TRBV11-2 to TRBJ2-3, with D hard to call. Germline V gives CDR1 SGHAT, CDR2 FQNNGV. The CDR3 covers 12 residues. V lost 1 base, J lost 4 bases, and 3 bases lay in between. As DNA, the CDR3 is TGTGCCAGCAGCTTAGGGCCAGATACGCAGTATTTT. Its protein is CASSLGPDTQYF.

The chain carries TRBV5-1 and TRBJ1-4, with D maybe TRBD1 (5 bases). The germline V and J ends were trimmed by 5 bases and 2 bases, with 10 bases remaining between them. Germline CDR1 reads SGHRS; CDR2 reads YFSETQ. The CDR3 is 14 residues long. The CDR3 sequence is CASSRGGTNEKLFF. In DNA, the CDR3 is TGCGCCAGCAGTCGTGGGGGGACTAATGAAAAACTGTTTTTT.

As for this clone: Its ends do not fully match the called genes, so a read error is possible. This chain joins TRBV7-7 and TRBJ2-1; possibly TRBD2 for D (6 bases). Germline V gives CDR1 SSHAT, CDR2 FNYEAQ (reference sequence). CDR3 size: 16 residues. As DNA, the CDR3 is TGTGCTAGCAGCCCCTTGTCGGCGGGACCAAACAATGAGCAGTTCTTC. Its protein product is CASSPLSAGPNNEQFF.

The chain recombines TRBV7-3 with TRBJ2-5; D ambiguous. The V and J ends lost 2 bases and 0 bases respectively, with 10 bases between them. The germline V gene encodes CDR1 SGHTA and CDR2 FQGTGA. The CDR3 covers 15 residues. The CDR3 loop reads CASSLGSTYQETQYF. The CDR3, as DNA: TGTGCCAGCAGCTTAGGTTCTACGTACCAAGAGACCCAGTACTTC.

The rearrangement links TRBV6-1 to TRBJ2-1; TRBD1 aligns across 8 bases. The CDR3 is 15 residues long. V was clipped by 3 bases and J by 10 bases; unmatched bases: 11. Germline loops: CDR1 MNHNS, CDR2 SASEGT. The CDR3 bases are TGTGCCAGCAGTGAGCGGACAGGGCAACCTAGGGAGCAGTTCTTC. As protein: CASSERTGQPREQFF.

The chain couples TRBV28 to TRBJ2-7; tentative D call: TRBD2 (6 bases). Germline V gene data show CDR1 as MDHEN and CDR2 as SYDVKM. The CDR3 is 15 residues long. Trimming removed 7 bases from V and 3 bases from J, with 19 bases in between. The CDR3 sequence is CASISGEPGGYEQYF. CDR3 sequence (DNA): TGTGCCAGCATCTCGGGTGAACCCGGGGGCTACGAGCAGTACTTC. Drawing the rest from reference TRBV28 and TRBJ2-7, the complete variable domain is DVKVTQSSRYLVKRTGEKVFLECVQDMDHENMFWYRQDPGLGLRLIYFSYDVKMKEKGDIPEGYSVSREKKERFSLILESASTNQTSMYLCASISGEPGGYEQYFGPGTRLTVT.

CDR3 in amino acids: CASSSPQETQYF. CDR3 nucleotide sequence: TGTGCCAGCAGTTCCCCTCAAGAGACCCAGTACTTC. The genes are TRBV28 and TRBJ2-5; no clear D. The CDR3 has 12 residues. CDR1 MDHEN and CDR2 SYDVKM come from the germline V gene. The V end lost 4 bases, the J end lost 2 bases, and 5 bases lay between the germline ends. Complete variable domain (other parts from reference TRBV28 and TRBJ2-5): DVKVTQSSRYLVKRTGEKVFLECVQDMDHENMFWYRQDPGLGLRLIYFSYDVKMKEKGDIPEGYSVSREKKERFSLILESASTNQTSMYLCASSSPQETQYFGPGTRLLVL.

The chain links TRBV28 to TRBJ1-5; 7 bases align to TRBD1. Losses at the gene ends were 6 bases for V and 0 bases for J; bases not matched to a gene: 8. Germline CDR1 and CDR2: MDHEN and SYDVKM. The CDR3 runs to 16 residues. The CDR3 region has the DNA TGTGCCAGCAGCCGATCACAGGGGTATAGCAATCAGCCCCAGCATTTT. Translated: CASSRSQGYSNQPQHF.

This clone was found once. The genes are TRBV18 and TRBJ2-1; 9 positions match TRBD2. This CDR3 region has 15 residues. The V gene's germline CDR1 is KGHSH and CDR2 LQKENI. Trimming took 3 bases from V and 5 from J; bases not matched to a gene: 5. The CDR3 DNA reads as TGTGCCAGCTCACCTTCTAGCGGGGTCAACAATGAGCAGTTCTTC. It translates to CASSPSSGVNNEQFF.

The chain is built from TRBV7-2 and TRBJ2-7; D gene unclear. The CDR3 is 11 residues long. Germline-derived CDR1 and CDR2 are SGHTA and FQGNSA. Trimming pared 5 bases from V and 9 bases from J, leaving 11 bases between. The CDR3 is CASSHGGWQYF. As DNA, the CDR3 is TGTGCCAGCAGCCATGGCGGTTGGCAGTACTTC.

J is TRBJ2-7 and V is TRBV2; 9 bases agree with TRBD2. With V trimmed by 5 bases and J by 3 bases, 8 bases remained unmatched. The germline V gene has CDR1 SNHLY and CDR2 FYNNEI. There are 15 residues in the CDR3. CDR3 protein: CASSPGLALNYEQYF. The CDR3 DNA follows: TGTGCCAGCAGTCCGGGACTAGCTTTGAACTACGAGCAGTACTTC.

The rearrangement joins TRBV30 to TRBJ1-1, with 8 bases identical to TRBD1. J lost 1 base, V lost 7 bases, and 8 bases had no gene match. The CDR3 runs 14 residues. Germline CDR1 GTSNPN, CDR2 SVGIG (reference sequence). In DNA form, the CDR3 reads TGTGCCTCGGAATCGGACAGGGCGAACACTGAAGCTTTCTTT. As protein: CASESDRANTEAFF.

The chain employs TRBV9 and TRBJ2-7; possibly TRBD1 for D (5 bases). Trimming pared 0 bases from V and 6 bases from J, leaving 13 bases between. CDR1 and CDR2 from the germline V gene are SGDLS and YYNGEE. CDR3 length: 14 residues. The DNA for the CDR3 is TGTGCCAGCAGCGTAGCTGTTGGAACAGGCGAGCAGTACTTC. The encoded protein is CASSVAVGTGEQYF.

This clone has just one count. This chain joins TRBV7-8 and TRBJ2-7; TRBD2 matches at 12 bases. The trim removed 5 bases at V and 0 bases at J, leaving 14 bases unmatched. Germline V CDR1 and CDR2: SGHVS, FQNEAQ. The CDR3 has 19 amino acids. The CDR3 protein is CASSPRSSGRAFDSYEQYF. The CDR3 DNA reads as TGTGCCAGCAGCCCCCGGTCTAGCGGGAGGGCCTTTGACTCCTACGAGCAGTACTTC.

This clone was detected only once. The chain joins TRBV4-2 to TRBJ1-1; maybe TRBD1 (5 bases). CDR1 and CDR2 from the germline V gene are LGHNA and YNFKEQ. This CDR3 comprises 16 residues. V lost 0 bases and J 0 bases, leaving 11 bases between the germline ends. The CDR3 reads CASSQEGRSMNTEAFF. CDR3 bases: TGTGCCAGCAGCCAAGAGGGGCGGTCCATGAACACTGAAGCTTTCTTT.

This clone was seen a few times. This chain joins TRBV30 and TRBJ1-2; D uncertain. This CDR3 has 14 residues. Germline V gene data show CDR1 as GTSNPN and CDR2 as SVGIG (reference sequence). Trimming took 0 bases from V and 8 from J, leaving 16 bases between them. The DNA of the CDR3 is TGTGCCTGGAGTGTAGGGCCCTCCGGAGGAGGCTACACCTTC. Translated, it gives CAWSVGPSGGGYTF.

This chain uses TRBV27 with TRBJ2-5; D unclear. The germline V gene has CDR1 MNHEY and CDR2 SMNVEV (reference sequence). Trimming cost V 4 bases and J 2 bases, with 20 bases left between them. CDR3 length: 17 amino acids. The CDR3 loop reads CASSSEYSLSRQETQYF. As DNA, the CDR3 is TGTGCCAGCAGTTCGGAGTATTCCCTTAGTAGGCAAGAGACCCAGTACTTC.

J is TRBJ1-6 and V is TRBV2; 11 bases line up with TRBD1. Germline loops: CDR1 SNHLY, CDR2 FYNNEI. Germline trimming cut 7 bases from V and 9 bases from J; bases unmatched to any gene: 5. The CDR3 covers 14 residues. The CDR3, as DNA: TGTGCCAGCACCCGGGACAGGGGGGTTTCACCCCTCCACTTT. Protein product: CASTRDRGVSPLHF. Full variable domain (missing parts from reference TRBV2 and TRBJ1-6): EPEVTQTPSHQVTQMGQEVILRCVPISNHLYFYWYRQILGQKVEFLVSFYNNEISEKSEIFDDQFSVERPDGSNFTLKIRSTKLEDSAMYFCASTRDRGVSPLHFGNGTRLTVT.